One and the same sample provided the 15 T cell receptor beta chains below, sequenced in a study of blood T cell repertoires in COVID-19. TCRdb keeps only in-frame clones here, not all; method: immunoSEQ multiplex PCR. Among about 190,000 clones listed, roughly 80% were seen once. Sequenced input: peripheral blood. The receptors shown here come from a man under 40 with active or convalescent COVID-19.

The chain carries TRBV9 and TRBJ1-2; TRBD1 matches 7 bases. V was pared by 0 bases and J by 6 bases, with 2 bases of the junction left unmatched. The CDR3 consists of 13 residues. Germline V gives CDR1 SGDLS, CDR2 YYNGEE. CDR3 region: CASSVGQGDGYTF. The DNA for the CDR3 is TGTGCCAGCAGCGTAGGGCAGGGGGATGGCTACACCTTC.

The CDR3 sequence: CASSLQASAQYF. As DNA, the CDR3 is TGTGCCAGCTCACTACAGGCGTCAGCGCAGTATTTT. The chain has TRBV18 and TRBJ2-3; the D gene is possibly TRBD1 (5 bases). Germline loops: CDR1 KGHSH, CDR2 LQKENI. This CDR3 has 12 residues. Trimming removed 4 bases at V and 10 bases at J, with 12 bases between. Together with reference TRBV18 and TRBJ2-3, the CDR3 gives the full variable domain: NAGVMQNPRHLVRRRGQEARLRCSPMKGHSHVYWYRQLPEEGLKFMVYLQKENIIDESGMPKERFSAEFPKEGPSILRIQQVVRGDSAAYFCASSLQASAQYFGPGTRLTVL.

The J gene is TRBJ1-3, the V gene TRBV21-1. TRBV21-1 is marked as a pseudogene. The CDR3 loop spans 16 amino acids. The CDR3 DNA is TGTGCCAGCAGCAAAGAAGTCCGGGTCCATGGAAACACCATATATTTT. Its translation is CASSKEVRVHGNTIYF.

This clone has only one observation. The V call is TRBV28, the J call TRBJ1-1, with a tentative D call TRBD1 (5 bases). The V end was cut by 10 bases, the J end by 1 base, with 13 bases between. The CDR3 totals 13 residues. Germline assignment: CDR1 MDHEN and CDR2 SYDVKM. The CDR3 spells CATGGYTNTEAFF. The CDR3 nucleotides are TGTGCCACCGGGGGGTATACGAACACTGAAGCTTTCTTT.

The chain is built from TRBV4-1 and TRBJ1-4, with D unresolved. This CDR3 comprises 15 residues. Deletions cut 4 bases from V and 0 bases from J, with 9 bases between. CDR1 MGHRA and CDR2 YSYEKL come from the germline V gene. CDR3: CASSPQQTTNEKLFF. The DNA for the CDR3 is TGCGCCAGCAGCCCACAGCAAACAACTAATGAAAAACTGTTTTTT.

The V gene is TRBV29-1, the J gene TRBJ2-2, with no clear D. V lost 5 bases and J 6 bases, leaving 7 bases between the germline ends. From germline, CDR1 is SQVTM and CDR2 ANQGSEA. This CDR3 has 11 amino acids. CDR3 coding DNA: TGCAGCGTTCTAGAGGCCGGGGAGCTGTTTTTT. Translating gives CSVLEAGELFF.

This sequence joins TRBV30 and TRBJ1-5, with D maybe TRBD1 (5 bases). CDR1 and CDR2 (germline): GTSNPN, SVGIG (reference sequence). V was clipped by 0 bases and J by 2 bases, with 8 bases between them. This CDR3 spans 14 amino acids. The CDR3 nucleotides read TGTGCCTGGAGTGTTTCGGGGGGCAATCAGCCCCAGCATTTT. Protein: CAWSVSGGNQPQHF.

The chain joins TRBV11-2 to TRBJ1-2, with D possibly matching TRBD1 (5 bases). The V end was cut by 1 base, the J end by 7 bases, with 19 bases between. CDR1 and CDR2 (germline): SGHAT, FQNNGV. The CDR3 contains 16 residues. The CDR3 spells CASSLGAGTLPGGYTF. The CDR3 coding sequence is TGTGCCAGCAGCTTAGGAGCCGGGACTCTACCCGGTGGCTACACCTTC.

The rearrangement links TRBV11-2 to TRBJ2-7; 7 nucleotides match TRBD1. The CDR3 contains 16 residues. The germline gives CDR1 SGHAT, CDR2 FQNNGV. The V segment lost 5 bases and the J segment 0 bases; nucleotides outside the gene matches: 10. CDR3 in amino acids: CASSLTADRVSYEQYF. The CDR3 DNA reads as TGTGCCAGCAGCCTTACTGCCGACAGGGTCTCCTACGAGCAGTACTTC.

The chain is built from TRBV19 and TRBJ1-2, with TRBD1 matching over 7 bases. The germline V gene encodes CDR1 LNHDA and CDR2 SQIVND (reference sequence). V shed 1 base, J shed 4 bases, and the junction held 3 bases outside the gene matches. This CDR3 is 14 amino acids long. The CDR3 region is CASSIAHRGYGYTF. CDR3 nucleotides: TGTGCCAGTAGTATAGCGCACAGGGGCTATGGCTACACCTTC.

J is TRBJ2-5 and V is TRBV6-5; a possible D gene is TRBD2 (5 bases). Trimming left V 8 bases short and J 4 bases short, with 11 bases between. Germline V gene lookup returns CDR1 MNHEY and CDR2 SVGAGI. The length of the CDR3 is 12 residues. CDR3 sequence: CASRGTTETQYF. The CDR3 DNA reads TGTGCCAGCCGGGGAACCACAGAGACCCAGTACTTC.

V gene TRBV11-3 combines with J gene TRBJ1-2; TRBD1 matches 7 bases. Trimming removed 5 bases from V and 4 bases from J; junction bases left unmatched: 4. Germline loops: CDR1 SGHNT, CDR2 YENEEA. This CDR3 has 13 residues. The CDR3 nucleotides are TGTGCCAGCAGCCAAGGGGACAGCTATGGCTACACCTTC. It is translated as CASSQGDSYGYTF.

The gene calls are TRBV7-2 and TRBJ2-1, with 10 bases identical to TRBD2. V shed 5 bases, J shed 5 bases, and the junction held 6 bases outside the gene matches. CDR1 is SGHTA and CDR2 is FQGNSA in the germline V gene. This CDR3 is 15 amino acids long. CDR3 in DNA: TGTGCCAGCAGCCCGGCTAGCGGGAGCCACAATGAGCAGTTCTTC. Its protein product is CASSPASGSHNEQFF.

The chain couples TRBV5-1 to TRBJ2-5; 8 bases line up with TRBD1. Germline V gene data show CDR1 as SGHRS and CDR2 as YFSETQ. Trimming at V came to 4 bases and at J to 1 base, leaving 3 bases not matched to a gene. The CDR3 runs to 14 residues. The DNA of the CDR3 is TGCGCCAGCAGCGGGGGACAGGCCCAAGAGACCCAGTACTTC. Amino acid sequence: CASSGGQAQETQYF.

In this sample, this clone turned up a few times. The chain has TRBV5-1 and TRBJ1-6; TRBD1 agrees at 7 bases. Trimming removed 4 bases from V and 8 bases from J; junction bases left unmatched: 6. This CDR3 is 14 amino acids long. Germline-derived CDR1 and CDR2 are SGHRS and YFSETQ. CDR3 bases: TGCGCCAGCAGCCTGACAGGGTCGGATTCACCCCTCCACTTT. Protein: CASSLTGSDSPLHF.